This record concerns one TCR beta chain sequence. The specificity of this receptor is unknown. One base away there is no much larger clone; base qualities are not given. Library creation used PCR. The sequencer listed for this sample is Illumina HiSeq 2500. TCR library preparation used molecular barcoding, with unique molecular identifiers applied to normalize quantification of the TCRbeta repertoire. The public reads were reprocessed in TCRdb via fastp at Q25 and MiXCR, keeping in-frame beta chains. Every entry covers one CDR3 protein and lists the most common genes and DNA from its rows. Counted in this sample were around 500,000 distinct CDR3 sequences; around 12% of them appeared once. The ten largest make up over 5.5% of the sample. This sample is part of a study of T-cell reconstitution after alpha-beta-depleted transplantation in children (dated by TCRdb to 2016 to 2017). In terms of the full investigation: Using TCR repertoire profiling, the study quantitatively followed how T-cell immune reconstitution unfolded in children after TCRalphabeta/CD19-depleted allogeneic hematopoietic cell transplantation.

From the cysteine through the phenylalanine, the CDR3 covers 15 amino acids. The entry retains the CDR3 DNA only, 45 bases that are in frame from base 1. CDR1 and CDR2, looked up from the germline V gene, are MNHNS and SASEGT. V is clipped by 5 bases and J by 4 bases, and the sequence between their germline boundaries is 17 bases long. This receptor was taken from a human donor who donated a stem cell graft to a child with combined immunodeficiency. The rearranged chain carries TRBV6-1 and TRBJ2-5, and the D gene may be TRBD2, 6 bases matching. This specimen was PBMCs from the stem cell graft donor, taken from the stem cell graft. The CDR3 region: CASSIGGSRGETQYF. The sequenced DNA: TGTGCCAGCAGTATCGGGGGTTCAAGAGGAGAGACCCAGTACTTC.